The entry below describes one T cell receptor beta chain. Its antigen is currently unknown. Use of 60 Vbeta and 13 Jbeta primers characterized the PCR. Libraries were prepared by immunoSEQ multiplex PCR; TCRdb keeps only in-frame clonotypes and omits some of them. The table records approximately 240,000 clones, about three quarters of them present only once. The source of the sample is a study of cytomegalovirus exposure and HLA in healthy donors. Study summary: A prior study identified just under 120 million unique TCR beta sequences from some 200 million T cells. From donors who were HLA-typed, an early data release held about 85 million unique TCRs.

General study results and limits: TCR beta sequences numbering 16,951 were associated with HLA alleles at 0.05 false discovery rate in a later analysis.

All donors participated as healthy donors of bone marrow. J lost 0 bases, V lost 4 bases, and 7 bases had no gene match. CDR1 is MNHEY and CDR2 is SVGAGI in the germline V gene. The CDR3 has 16 amino acids. Sequencing was performed on PBMCs. This receptor was taken from a woman between 55 and 75 years old in good health and CMV-seropositive. The chain employs TRBV6-5 and TRBJ2-7; TRBD1 agrees at 9 bases. The CDR3 loop is CASSFTGGQSSYEQYF. The CDR3 nucleotides are TGTGCCAGCAGTTTCACAGGGGGCCAATCCTCCTACGAGCAGTACTTC.